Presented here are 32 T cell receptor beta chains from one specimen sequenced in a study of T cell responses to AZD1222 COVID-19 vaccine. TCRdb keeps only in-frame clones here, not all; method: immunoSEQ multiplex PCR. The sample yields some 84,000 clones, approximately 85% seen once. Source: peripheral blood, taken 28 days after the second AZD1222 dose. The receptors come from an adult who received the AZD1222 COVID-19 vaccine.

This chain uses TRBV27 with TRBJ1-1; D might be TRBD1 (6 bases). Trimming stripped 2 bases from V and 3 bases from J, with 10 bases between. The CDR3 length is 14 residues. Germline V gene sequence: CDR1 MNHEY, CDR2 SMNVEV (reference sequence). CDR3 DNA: TGTGCCAGCAGTTTAATACAGGGTGACACTGAAGCTTTCTTT. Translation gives CASSLIQGDTEAFF.

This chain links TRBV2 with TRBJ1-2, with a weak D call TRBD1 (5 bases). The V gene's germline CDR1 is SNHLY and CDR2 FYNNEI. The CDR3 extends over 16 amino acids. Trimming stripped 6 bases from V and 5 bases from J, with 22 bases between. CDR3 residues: CASSETSPPGSYGYTF. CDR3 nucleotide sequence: TGTGCCAGCAGCGAAACATCCCCTCCAGGGTCTTATGGCTACACCTTC. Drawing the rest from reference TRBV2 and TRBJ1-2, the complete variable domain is EPEVTQTPSHQVTQMGQEVILRCVPISNHLYFYWYRQILGQKVEFLVSFYNNEISEKSEIFDDQFSVERPDGSNFTLKIRSTKLEDSAMYFCASSETSPPGSYGYTFGSGTRLTVV.

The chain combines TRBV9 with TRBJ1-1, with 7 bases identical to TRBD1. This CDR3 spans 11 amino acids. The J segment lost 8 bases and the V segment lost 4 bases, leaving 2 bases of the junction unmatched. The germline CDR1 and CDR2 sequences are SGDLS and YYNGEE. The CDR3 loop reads CASSPGGEAFF. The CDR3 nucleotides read TGTGCCAGCAGCCCAGGGGGAGAAGCTTTCTTT.

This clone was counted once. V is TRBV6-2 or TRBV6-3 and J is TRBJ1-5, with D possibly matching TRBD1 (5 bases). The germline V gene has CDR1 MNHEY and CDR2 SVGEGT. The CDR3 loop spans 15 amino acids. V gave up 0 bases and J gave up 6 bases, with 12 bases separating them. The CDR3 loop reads CASSYSGQGSQPQHF. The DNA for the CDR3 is TGTGCCAGCAGTTACTCGGGGCAGGGAAGTCAGCCCCAGCATTTT.

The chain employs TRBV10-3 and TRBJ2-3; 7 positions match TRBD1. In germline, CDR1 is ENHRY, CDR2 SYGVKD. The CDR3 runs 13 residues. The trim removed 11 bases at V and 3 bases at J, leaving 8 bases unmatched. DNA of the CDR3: TGTGCCCACACAGGGGAAGGAACAGATACGCAGTATTTT. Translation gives CAHTGEGTDTQYF.

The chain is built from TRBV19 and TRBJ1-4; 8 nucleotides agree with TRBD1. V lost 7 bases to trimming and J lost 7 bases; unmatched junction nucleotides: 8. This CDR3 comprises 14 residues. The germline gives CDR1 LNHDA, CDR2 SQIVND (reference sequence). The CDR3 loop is CASTLGQGFEKLFF. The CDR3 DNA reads TGTGCCAGTACCTTAGGACAGGGATTTGAAAAACTGTTTTTT.

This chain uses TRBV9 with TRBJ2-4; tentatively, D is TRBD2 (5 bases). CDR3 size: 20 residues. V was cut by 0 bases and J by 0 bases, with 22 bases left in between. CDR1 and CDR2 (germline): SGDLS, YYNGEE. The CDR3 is CASSVEGGGEGRPAKNIQYF. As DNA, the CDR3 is TGTGCCAGCAGCGTAGAAGGCGGAGGAGAAGGGCGACCAGCCAAAAACATTCAGTACTTC.

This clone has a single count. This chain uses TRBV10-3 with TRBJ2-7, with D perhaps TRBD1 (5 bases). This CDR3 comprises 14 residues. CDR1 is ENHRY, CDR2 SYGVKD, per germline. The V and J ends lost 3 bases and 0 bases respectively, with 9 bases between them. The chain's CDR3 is CAISDTGHSYEQYF. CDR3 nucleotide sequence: TGTGCCATCAGTGATACAGGTCACTCCTACGAGCAGTACTTC.

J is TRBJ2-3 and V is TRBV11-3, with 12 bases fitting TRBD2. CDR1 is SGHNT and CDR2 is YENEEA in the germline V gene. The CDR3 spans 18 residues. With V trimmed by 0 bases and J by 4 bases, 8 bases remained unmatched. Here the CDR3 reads CASSLDYRTSGDADTQYF. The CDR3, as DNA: TGTGCCAGCAGCTTAGATTATCGGACTAGCGGGGACGCAGATACGCAGTATTTT.

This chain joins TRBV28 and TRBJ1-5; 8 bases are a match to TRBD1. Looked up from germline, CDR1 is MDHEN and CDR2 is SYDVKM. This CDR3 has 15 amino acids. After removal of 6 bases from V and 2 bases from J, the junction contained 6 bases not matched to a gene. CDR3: CASRTLTGGNQPQHF. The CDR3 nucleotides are TGTGCCAGCAGAACTCTGACAGGGGGCAATCAGCCCCAGCATTTT.

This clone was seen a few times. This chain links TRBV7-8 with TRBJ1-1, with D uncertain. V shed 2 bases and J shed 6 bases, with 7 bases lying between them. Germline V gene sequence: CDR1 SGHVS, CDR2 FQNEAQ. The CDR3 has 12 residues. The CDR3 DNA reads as TGTGCCAGCAGCTTATTAACGTCTGAAGCTTTCTTT. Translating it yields CASSLLTSEAFF. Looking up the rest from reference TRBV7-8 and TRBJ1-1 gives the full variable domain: GAGVSQSPRYKVAKRGQDVALRCDPISGHVSLFWYQQALGQGPEFLTYFQNEAQLDKSGLPSDRFFAERPEGSVSTLKIQRTQQEDSAVYLCASSLLTSEAFFGQGTRLTVV.

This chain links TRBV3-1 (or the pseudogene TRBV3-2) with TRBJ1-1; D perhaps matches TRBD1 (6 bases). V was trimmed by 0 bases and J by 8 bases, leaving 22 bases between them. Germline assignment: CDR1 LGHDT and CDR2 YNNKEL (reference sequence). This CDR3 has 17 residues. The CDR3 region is CASSQDREAAGVGEAFF. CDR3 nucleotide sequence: TGTGCCAGCAGCCAAGATAGAGAGGCGGCAGGGGTGGGAGAAGCTTTCTTT.

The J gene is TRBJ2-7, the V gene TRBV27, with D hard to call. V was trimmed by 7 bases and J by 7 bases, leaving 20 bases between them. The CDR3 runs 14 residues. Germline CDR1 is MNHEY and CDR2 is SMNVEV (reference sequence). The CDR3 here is CASKDGGPLREQYF. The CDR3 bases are TGTGCCAGCAAGGACGGCGGCCCCTTACGGGAGCAGTACTTC.

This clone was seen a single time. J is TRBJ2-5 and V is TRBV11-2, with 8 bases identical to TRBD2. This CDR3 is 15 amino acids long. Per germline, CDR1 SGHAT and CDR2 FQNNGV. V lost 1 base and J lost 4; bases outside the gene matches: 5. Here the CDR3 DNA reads TGTGCCAGCAGCTTAGGCGGGGGGTGGGGAGAGACCCAGTACTTC. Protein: CASSLGGGWGETQYF.

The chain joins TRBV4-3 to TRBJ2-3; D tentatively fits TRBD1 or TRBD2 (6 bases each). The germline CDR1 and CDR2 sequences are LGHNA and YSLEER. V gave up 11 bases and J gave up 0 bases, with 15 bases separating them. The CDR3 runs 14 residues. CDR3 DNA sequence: TGCGCCGTGTTTAGGGGGGATAGCACAGATACGCAGTATTTT. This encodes CAVFRGDSTDTQYF.

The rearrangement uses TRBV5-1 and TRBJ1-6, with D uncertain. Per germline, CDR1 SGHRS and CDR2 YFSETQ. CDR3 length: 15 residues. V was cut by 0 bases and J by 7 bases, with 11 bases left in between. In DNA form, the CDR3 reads TGCGCCAGCAGCTTGGAAGGAGGGATGAATTCACCCCTCCACTTT. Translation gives CASSLEGGMNSPLHF.

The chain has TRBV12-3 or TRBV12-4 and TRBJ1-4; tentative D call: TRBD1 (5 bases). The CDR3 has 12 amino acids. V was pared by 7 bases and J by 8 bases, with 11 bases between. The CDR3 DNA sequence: TGTGCCAGCACCCACAGGAGGGAAAAACTGTTTTTT. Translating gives CASTHRREKLFF.

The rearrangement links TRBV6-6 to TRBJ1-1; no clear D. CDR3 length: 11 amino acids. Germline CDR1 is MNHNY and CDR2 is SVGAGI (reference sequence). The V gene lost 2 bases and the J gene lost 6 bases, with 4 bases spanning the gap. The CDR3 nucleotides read TGTGCCAGCAGTTACGGCTCTGAAGCTTTCTTT. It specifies CASSYGSEAFF.

Here the CDR3 DNA reads TGTGCCAGCAGTGATCTAGGGGTCGGTCAGCCCCAGCATTTT. Translating it yields CASSDLGVGQPQHF. This sequence joins TRBV6-1 and TRBJ1-5; a possible D gene is TRBD1 (5 bases). The CDR3 loop spans 14 amino acids. Germline CDR1 and CDR2: MNHNS and SASEGT. Trimming left V 3 bases short and J 6 bases short, with 12 bases between.

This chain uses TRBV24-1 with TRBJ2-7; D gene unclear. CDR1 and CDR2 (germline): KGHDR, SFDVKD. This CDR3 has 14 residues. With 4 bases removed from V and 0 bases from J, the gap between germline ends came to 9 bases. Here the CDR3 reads CATSDATSSYEQYF. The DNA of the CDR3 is TGTGCCACCAGTGACGCGACAAGCTCCTACGAGCAGTACTTC.

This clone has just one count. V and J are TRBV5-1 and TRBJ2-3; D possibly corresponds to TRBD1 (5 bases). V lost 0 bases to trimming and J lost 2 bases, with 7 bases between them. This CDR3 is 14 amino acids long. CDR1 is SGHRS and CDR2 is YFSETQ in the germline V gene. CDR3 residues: CASSLDRLTDTQYF. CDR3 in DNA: TGCGCCAGCAGCTTGGACAGGCTCACAGATACGCAGTATTTT.

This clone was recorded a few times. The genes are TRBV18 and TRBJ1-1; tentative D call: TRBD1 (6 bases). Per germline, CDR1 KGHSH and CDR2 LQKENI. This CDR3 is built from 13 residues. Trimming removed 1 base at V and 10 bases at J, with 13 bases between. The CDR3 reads CASSPQGTPSAFF. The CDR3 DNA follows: TGTGCCAGCTCACCACAGGGGACACCGTCAGCTTTCTTT.

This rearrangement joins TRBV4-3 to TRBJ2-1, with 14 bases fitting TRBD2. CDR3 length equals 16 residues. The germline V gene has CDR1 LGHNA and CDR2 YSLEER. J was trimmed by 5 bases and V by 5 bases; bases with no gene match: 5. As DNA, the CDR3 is TGCGCCAGCAGCTTGGGACTAGCGGGAGTAGACAATGAGCAGTTCTTC. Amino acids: CASSLGLAGVDNEQFF.

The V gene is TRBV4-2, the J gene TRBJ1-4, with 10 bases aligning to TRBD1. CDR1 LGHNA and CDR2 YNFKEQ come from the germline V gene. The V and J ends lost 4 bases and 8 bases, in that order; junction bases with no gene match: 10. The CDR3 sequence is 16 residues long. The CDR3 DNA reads TGTGCCAGCAGCCGCTCAGTGGGACAGGGGAGGGAAAAACTGTTTTTT. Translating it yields CASSRSVGQGREKLFF.

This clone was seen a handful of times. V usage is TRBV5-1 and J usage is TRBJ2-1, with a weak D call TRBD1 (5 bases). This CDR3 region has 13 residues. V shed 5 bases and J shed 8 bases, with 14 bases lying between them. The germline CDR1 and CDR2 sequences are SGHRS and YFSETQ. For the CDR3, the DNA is TGCGCCAGCAGTTCCCAGGGTTCCGATGAGCAGTTCTTC. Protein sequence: CASSSQGSDEQFF.

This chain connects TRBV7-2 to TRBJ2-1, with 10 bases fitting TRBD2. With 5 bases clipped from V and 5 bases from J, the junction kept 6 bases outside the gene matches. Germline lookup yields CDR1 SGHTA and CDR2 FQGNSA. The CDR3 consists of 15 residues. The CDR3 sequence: CASSPSGSVNNEQFF. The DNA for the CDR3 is TGTGCCAGCAGCCCTAGCGGGAGTGTTAACAATGAGCAGTTCTTC.

Here the CDR3 reads CASSGQASLNIQYF. The CDR3 nucleotides are TGTGCCAGCAGCGGACAGGCCAGCCTAAACATTCAGTACTTC. V gene TRBV6-2 or TRBV6-3 combines with J gene TRBJ2-4, with TRBD1 matching 7 bases. The CDR3 sequence is 14 residues long. V lost 6 bases and J lost 6; bases outside the gene matches: 8. Looked up from germline, CDR1 is MNHEY and CDR2 is SVGEGT.

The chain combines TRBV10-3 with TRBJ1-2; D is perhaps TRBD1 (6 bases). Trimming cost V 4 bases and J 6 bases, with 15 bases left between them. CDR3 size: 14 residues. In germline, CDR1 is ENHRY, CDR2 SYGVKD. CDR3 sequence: CAISAQGRGDGYTF. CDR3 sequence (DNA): TGTGCCATCAGTGCCCAGGGCAGGGGAGATGGCTACACCTTC.

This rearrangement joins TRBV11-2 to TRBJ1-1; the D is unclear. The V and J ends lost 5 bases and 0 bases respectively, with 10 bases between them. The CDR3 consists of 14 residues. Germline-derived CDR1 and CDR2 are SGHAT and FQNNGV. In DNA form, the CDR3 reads TGTGCCAGCAGCAAGAATGGCATGAACACTGAAGCTTTCTTT. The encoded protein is CASSKNGMNTEAFF. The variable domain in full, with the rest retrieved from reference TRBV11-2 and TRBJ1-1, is EAGVAQSPRYKIIEKRQSVAFWCNPISGHATLYWYQQILGQGPKLLIQFQNNGVVDDSQLPKDRFSAERLKGVDSTLKIQPAKLEDSAVYLCASSKNGMNTEAFFGQGTRLTVV.

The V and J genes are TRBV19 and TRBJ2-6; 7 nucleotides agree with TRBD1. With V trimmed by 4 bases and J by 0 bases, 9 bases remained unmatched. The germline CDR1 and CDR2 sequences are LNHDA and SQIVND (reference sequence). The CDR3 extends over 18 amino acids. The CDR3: CASSTEQYRGSGANVLTF. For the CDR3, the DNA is TGTGCCAGTAGTACTGAGCAGTACAGGGGCTCTGGGGCCAACGTCCTGACTTTC. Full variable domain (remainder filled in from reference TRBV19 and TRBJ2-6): DGGITQSPKYLFRKEGQNVTLSCEQNLNHDAMYWYRQDPGQGLRLIYYSQIVNDFQKGDIAEGYSVSREKKESFPLTVTSAQKNPTAFYLCASSTEQYRGSGANVLTFGAGSRLTVL.

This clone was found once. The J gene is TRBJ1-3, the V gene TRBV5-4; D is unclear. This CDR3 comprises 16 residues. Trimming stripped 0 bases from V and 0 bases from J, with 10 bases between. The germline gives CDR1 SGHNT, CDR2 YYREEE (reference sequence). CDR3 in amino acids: CASSLGQLNSGNTIYF. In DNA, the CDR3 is TGTGCCAGCAGCTTGGGACAACTCAACTCTGGAAACACCATATATTTT.

For the CDR3, the DNA is TGTGCCAGCATTCTCGACGATAACTATGGCTACACCTTC. Amino acids: CASILDDNYGYTF. The chain employs TRBV6-5 and TRBJ1-2, with D hard to call. CDR3 length: 13 residues. The V and J ends lost 7 bases and 1 base respectively, with 10 bases between them. The germline V gene encodes CDR1 MNHEY and CDR2 SVGAGI.